Below, one TCR beta chain is given with its context. Per the original methods: Estimation of nucleated cell counts was performed using reference gene primer amplification. Clones were read by immunoSEQ multiplex PCR, and TCRdb kept only the in-frame ones, dropping some. V, J and clone size reflect that table, while D and trimming were determined from the DNA. The table has some 300,000 clones, approximately 86% seen once. A Seattle source enrolled patients during active infection and followed them longitudinally. The trim removed 3 bases at V and 3 bases at J, leaving 3 bases unmatched. Germline CDR1 KGHSH, CDR2 LQKENI. This CDR3 is built from 16 residues. These data are taken from a study of blood T cell repertoires in COVID-19. About the study: The United States, Italy and Spain were the sources of the acute and convalescent COVID-19 samples.

This clonotype was obtained from a woman between 65 and 79 years old with COVID-19, enrolled during active disease. Sequencing was carried out using peripheral blood. This chain joins TRBV18 and TRBJ2-1; 12 bases match TRBD2. CDR3 protein: CASSPLAGGVYNEQFF. The CDR3 DNA follows: TGTGCCAGCTCACCTCTAGCGGGGGGGGTCTACAATGAGCAGTTCTTC.